The clone carrying this T cell receptor (beta chain) showed up just a few times. The data originate from a study of T cells after yellow fever vaccination. TCRdb independently ran MiXCR on the 5' RACE reads; one entry per CDR3 protein. The repertoire includes hundreds of thousands of distinct CDR3 sequences, roughly 3.5% of them detected once, and roughly a quarter sits in the top ten. This CDR3 spans 13 amino acids. Trimming shortened V by 3 bases and J by 8 bases, and 8 bases separated the two germline ends. In germline, CDR1 is SNHLY, CDR2 FYNNEI. This chain joins TRBV2 and TRBJ1-6; a weak D match, TRBD1 (5 bases). The clonotype comes from a man between 18 and 29 years old who received the YFV17D yellow fever vaccine. Here the sequenced sample was PBMCs, taken on the day of the yellow fever booster vaccination. This chain's CDR3 is CASSDRADSPLHF. For the CDR3, the DNA is TGTGCCAGCAGTGACAGGGCAGATTCACCCCTCCACTTT.